These 23 T cell receptor beta chains share one sample of origin, sequenced in a study of blood T cells in healthy people across ages. The use of a sample-barcoded 5' primer and a J-beta primer mix characterized a second PCR of about 6 to 11 cycles. In TCRdb, the 5' RACE reads were re-called with MiXCR into one record per CDR3 protein. The sample includes about 1 million distinct CDR3 sequences, under 45% of them seen just once. The sample was blood. Receptors were obtained from a woman aged 55-70 years in good health.

The rearrangement links TRBV5-1 to TRBJ1-2; D is possibly TRBD1 (6 bases). This CDR3 comprises 13 residues. CDR1 and CDR2 (germline): SGHRS, YFSETQ. Trimming removed 2 bases at V and 7 bases at J, with 12 bases between. The CDR3 DNA sequence: TGCGCCAGCAGCTTCGAGGGGGTCGGTGGCTACACCTTC. Its protein is CASSFEGVGGYTF.

The V call is TRBV6-1, the J call TRBJ2-2; TRBD1 is a possible D gene (5 bases). Trimming took off 3 bases at V and 1 base at J, with 15 bases between the two ends. This CDR3 has 17 amino acids. The germline V gene has CDR1 MNHNS and CDR2 SASEGT. This chain's CDR3 is CASSELPGQGNTGELFF. The CDR3 DNA is TGTGCCAGCAGTGAGTTACCAGGCCAGGGGAACACCGGGGAGCTGTTTTTT.

CDR3 nucleotides: TGTGCCAGCACGGACAGGGGGAATAACTATGGCTACACCTTC. As protein: CASTDRGNNYGYTF. J is TRBJ1-2 and V is TRBV6-5; 10 positions match TRBD1. The germline V gene has CDR1 MNHEY and CDR2 SVGAGI. The V segment lost 7 bases and the J segment 1 base; nucleotides outside the gene matches: 3. This CDR3 region has 14 residues.

This clonotype was counted between two and nine times. The chain uses TRBV7-8 and TRBJ2-5, with D maybe TRBD1 (6 bases). V shed 3 bases and J shed 3 bases, with 14 bases lying between them. The CDR3 has 15 residues. Germline V CDR1 and CDR2: SGHVS, FQNEAQ. CDR3 residues: CASSFHREMKETQYF. The CDR3 region has the DNA TGTGCCAGCAGCTTTCACAGGGAGATGAAAGAGACCCAGTACTTC.

This clonotype was detected ten times or more. The chain is built from TRBV11-1 and TRBJ2-7; TRBD2 might be the D (6 bases). This CDR3 has 14 amino acids. The germline V gene has CDR1 SGHAT and CDR2 FQDESV (reference sequence). V was pared by 3 bases and J by 0 bases, with 9 bases between. The CDR3 protein is CASSLARGSYEQYF. The CDR3 DNA sequence: TGTGCCAGCAGCTTGGCGCGGGGCTCCTACGAGCAGTACTTC.

The V gene is TRBV20-1, the J gene TRBJ1-6, with 11 bases aligning to TRBD1. Looked up from germline, CDR1 is DFQATT and CDR2 is SNEGSKA (reference sequence). CDR3 length equals 15 residues. Trimming at V came to 2 bases and at J to 9 bases, leaving 6 bases not matched to a gene. The CDR3 reads CSARPGQGAFSPLHF. Here the CDR3 DNA reads TGCAGTGCTAGACCCGGACAGGGGGCTTTTTCACCCCTCCACTTT.

This clonotype was observed a few times. The chain joins TRBV6-2 or TRBV6-3 to TRBJ2-4, with TRBD2 matching over 8 bases. The CDR3 consists of 16 residues. Trimming removed 6 bases from V and 0 bases from J; junction bases left unmatched: 7. CDR1 and CDR2 from the germline V gene are MNHEY and SVGEGT. CDR3 DNA: TGTGCCAGCAGCTACCTCGGGAGGGGAGCCAAAAACATTCAGTACTTC. Amino acid sequence: CASSYLGRGAKNIQYF.

The CDR3 loop reads CASSSYPGYEQYF. CDR3 coding DNA: TGTGCCAGCAGCTCATACCCTGGCTACGAGCAGTACTTC. J is TRBJ2-4 and V is TRBV7-2; D is unclear. Judging by the DNA end, TRBJ2-7 fits better; the J call may be wrong. Germline V gene data show CDR1 as SGHTA and CDR2 as FQGNSA. The CDR3 has 13 amino acids.

Concerning this clonotype: A much larger clonotype is one base distant, so this may be a read error. The chain carries TRBV12-3 or TRBV12-4 and TRBJ2-5; 9 bases align to TRBD2. The CDR3 runs to 15 residues. V gave up 4 bases and J gave up 4 bases; unmatched junction bases: 7. CDR3 in DNA: TGTGCCAGCAGTTCAGGACGAGCGGGAGGAGAGACCCAGTACTTC. It translates to CASSSGRAGGETQYF.

This clonotype was recorded a few times. This chain connects TRBV7-2 to TRBJ1-5; 9 bases line up with TRBD1. The CDR3 has 15 residues. V shed 1 base, J shed 6 bases, and the junction held 4 bases outside the gene matches. Germline CDR1 is SGHTA and CDR2 is FQGNSA. CDR3 in amino acids: CASSLVTGGSQPQHF. The CDR3 coding sequence is TGTGCCAGCAGCTTAGTTACAGGGGGCTCTCAGCCCCAGCATTTT.

About this clonotype: Given a much more abundant clone one base away, this may be a read error. The CDR3 nucleotides are TGTGCCAGCGGCCAAGGGCTAGCGGGAGATCGGGAGACCCAGTACTTC. Its translation is CASGQGLAGDRETQYF. The chain joins TRBV4-2 to TRBJ2-5; 10 bases match TRBD2. This CDR3 region has 16 residues. CDR1 and CDR2 (germline): LGHNA, YNFKEQ.

This chain links TRBV10-3 with TRBJ1-1, with D possibly being TRBD1 (6 bases). Germline V gives CDR1 ENHRY, CDR2 SYGVKD. The CDR3 sequence is 14 residues long. V was shortened by 4 bases and J by 4 bases, with 13 bases between the two germline ends. CDR3 region: CAISGGGTTTEAFF. In nucleotides, the CDR3 is TGTGCCATCAGTGGTGGGGGCACGACCACTGAAGCTTTCTTT.

The chain has TRBV7-8 and TRBJ2-1, with TRBD2 as a possible D gene (6 bases). Germline V gives CDR1 SGHVS, CDR2 FQNEAQ. This CDR3 spans 16 amino acids. Trimming stripped 1 base from V and 3 bases from J, with 13 bases between. The DNA for the CDR3 is TGTGCCAGCAGCTTAGTATGGGGGGTCAACTACAATGAGCAGTTCTTC. Protein sequence: CASSLVWGVNYNEQFF.

The chain couples TRBV20-1 to TRBJ2-7, with 11 bases matching TRBD2. Trimming cost V 3 bases and J 2 bases; bases outside gene matches: 6. The CDR3 has 15 amino acids. From germline, CDR1 is DFQATT and CDR2 SNEGSKA (reference sequence). In DNA, the CDR3 is TGCAGTGCTAGCGCCACTAGCGGGAGAACCTACGAGCAGTACTTC. Protein product: CSASATSGRTYEQYF.

This clonotype was seen only a few times. The chain has TRBV3-1 and TRBJ2-7; 8 bases fit TRBD1. The ends lost 3 bases at V and 3 bases at J; junction bases unmatched: 7. The CDR3 has 15 amino acids. CDR1 and CDR2 (germline): LGHDT, YNNKEL (reference sequence). The CDR3 is CASSQATGVYYEQYF. For the CDR3, the DNA is TGTGCCAGCAGCCAGGCGACAGGGGTATACTACGAGCAGTACTTC.

As for this clonotype: This is likely a read error, given that the CDR3 carries no conserved phenylalanine or tryptophan at its end. The gene calls are TRBV5-1 and TRBJ2-6, with a tentative D call TRBD1 (5 bases). The CDR3 is made up of 17 amino acids. The germline V gene has CDR1 SGHRS and CDR2 YFSETQ. Between the trimmed V and J ends, which lost 4 bases and 0 bases, there was a span of 14 bases. DNA of the CDR3: TGCGCCAGCAGCGTCGGTGGACAAATCTCTGGGGCCAACGTCCTGACTAAA. Protein product: CASSVGGQISGANVLTK.

This clonotype was recorded a few times. V and J are TRBV12-3 or TRBV12-4 and TRBJ1-2; D remains ambiguous. The CDR3 is made up of 14 amino acids. Trimming took 2 bases from V and 5 from J, leaving 12 bases between them. In DNA, the CDR3 is TGTGCCAGCAGTTTACAGGCGGCCGTTTATGGCTACACCTTC. Amino acids: CASSLQAAVYGYTF.

This rearrangement joins TRBV7-9 to TRBJ1-5; 8 nucleotides align to TRBD1. Germline lookup yields CDR1 SEHNR and CDR2 FQNEAQ (reference sequence). Unmatched junction bases numbered 3, after V lost 2 bases and J lost 6 bases. The CDR3 has 14 residues. The CDR3 is CASSLPDRGQPQHF. CDR3 DNA sequence: TGTGCCAGCAGCTTACCAGACAGGGGTCAGCCCCAGCATTTT.

This clonotype appeared a few times. The rearrangement links TRBV5-1 to TRBJ2-7, with a tentative D call TRBD2 (6 bases). From germline, CDR1 is SGHRS and CDR2 YFSETQ. This CDR3 contains 13 residues. V was clipped by 0 bases and J by 7 bases, with 11 bases between them. CDR3 amino acids: CASSLGRAEEQYF. The DNA of the CDR3 is TGCGCCAGCAGCTTGGGGAGGGCTGAGGAGCAGTACTTC. Combining the CDR3 with reference TRBV5-1 and TRBJ2-7 gives the whole variable domain KAGVTQTPRYLIKTRGQQVTLSCSPISGHRSVSWYQQTPGQGLQFLFEYFSETQRNKGNFPGRFSGRQFSNSRSEMNVSTLELGDSALYLCASSLGRAEEQYFGPGTRLTVT.

This clonotype came up once. V and J are TRBV20-1 and TRBJ2-3; D ambiguous. Looked up from germline, CDR1 is DFQATT and CDR2 is SNEGSKA (reference sequence). This CDR3 region has 18 residues. V shed 0 bases and J shed 0 bases, with 19 bases lying between them. The CDR3 nucleotides read TGCAGTGCTAGAGATGGCACCGGGCCCAGCCTTAGCACAGATACGCAGTATTTT. Its protein product is CSARDGTGPSLSTDTQYF.

The rearrangement uses TRBV15 and TRBJ2-5; TRBD2 matches 10 bases. After removal of 1 base from V and 11 bases from J, the junction contained 13 bases not matched to a gene. Germline-derived CDR1 and CDR2 are LNHNV and YYDKDF (reference sequence). The CDR3 has 16 residues. The CDR3 reads CATSRGASGSYDEQYF. DNA for the CDR3: TGTGCCACCAGCAGAGGGGCTAGCGGGAGTTACGATGAGCAGTACTTC.

The rearrangement links TRBV6-1 to TRBJ1-5; D gene ambiguous. Trimming removed 1 base from V and 1 base from J, with 11 bases in between. There are 16 residues in the CDR3. The germline CDR1 and CDR2 sequences are MNHNS and SASEGT. CDR3 coding DNA: TGTGCCAGCAGTGAAGTCGAGGGCTTGAGCAATCAGCCCCAGCATTTT. This encodes CASSEVEGLSNQPQHF.

This clonotype was seen once. This chain uses TRBV7-6 with TRBJ2-1, with TRBD2 matching 8 bases. CDR3 length equals 18 residues. J was trimmed by 3 bases and V by 5 bases; bases with no gene match: 15. Germline V CDR1 and CDR2: SGHVS, FNYEAQ. The CDR3 region is CASSRPRTSSQYYNEQFF. The CDR3 DNA is TGTGCCAGCAGCCGTCCCAGGACTAGCAGTCAATACTACAATGAGCAGTTCTTC. The variable domain in full, with the rest retrieved from reference TRBV7-6 and TRBJ2-1, is GAGVSQSPRYKVTKRGQDVALRCDPISGHVSLYWYRQALGQGPEFLTYFNYEAQQDKSGLPNDRFSAERPEGSISTLTIQRTEQRDSAMYRCASSRPRTSSQYYNEQFFGPGTRLTVL.